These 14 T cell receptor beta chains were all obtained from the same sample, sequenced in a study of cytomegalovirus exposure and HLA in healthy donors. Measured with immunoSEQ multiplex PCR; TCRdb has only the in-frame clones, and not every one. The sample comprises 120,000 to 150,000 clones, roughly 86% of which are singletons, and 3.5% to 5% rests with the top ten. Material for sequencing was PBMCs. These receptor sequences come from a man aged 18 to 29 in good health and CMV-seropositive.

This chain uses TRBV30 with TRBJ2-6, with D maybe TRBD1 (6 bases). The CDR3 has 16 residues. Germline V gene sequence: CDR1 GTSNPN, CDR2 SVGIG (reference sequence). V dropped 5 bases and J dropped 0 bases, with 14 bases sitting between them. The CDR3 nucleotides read TGTGCCTGGGGCAGGGGCGCCGGCTCTGGGGCCAACGTCCTGACTTTC. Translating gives CAWGRGAGSGANVLTF.

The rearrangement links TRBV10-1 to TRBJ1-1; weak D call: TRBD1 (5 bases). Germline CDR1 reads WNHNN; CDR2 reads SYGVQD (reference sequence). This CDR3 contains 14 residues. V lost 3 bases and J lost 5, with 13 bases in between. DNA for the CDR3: TGCGCCAGCAGTGAAGGGGCCCAAGGGACTGAAGCTTTCTTT. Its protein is CASSEGAQGTEAFF.

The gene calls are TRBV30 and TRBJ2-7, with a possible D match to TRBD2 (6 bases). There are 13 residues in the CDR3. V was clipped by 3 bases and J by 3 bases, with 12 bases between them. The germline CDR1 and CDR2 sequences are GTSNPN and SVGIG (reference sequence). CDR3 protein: CAWSLRGNYEQYF. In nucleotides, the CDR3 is TGTGCCTGGAGCCTCCGGGGGAACTACGAGCAGTACTTC. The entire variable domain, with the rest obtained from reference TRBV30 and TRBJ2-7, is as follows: SQTIHQWPATLVQPVGSPLSLECTVEGTSNPNLYWYRQAAGRGLQLLFYSVGIGQISSEVPQNLSASRPQDRQFILSSKKLLLSDSGFYLCAWSLRGNYEQYFGPGTRLTVT.

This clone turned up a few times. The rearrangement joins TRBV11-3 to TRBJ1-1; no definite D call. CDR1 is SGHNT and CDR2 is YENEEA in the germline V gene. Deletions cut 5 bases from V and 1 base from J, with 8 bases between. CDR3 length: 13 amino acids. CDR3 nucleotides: TGTGCCAGCAGCAATCGGAGGAACACTGAAGCTTTCTTT. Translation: CASSNRRNTEAFF.

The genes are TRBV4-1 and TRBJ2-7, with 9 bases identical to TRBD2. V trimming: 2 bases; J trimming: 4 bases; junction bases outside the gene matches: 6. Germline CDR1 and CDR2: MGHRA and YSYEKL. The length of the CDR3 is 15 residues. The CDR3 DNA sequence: TGCGCCAGCAGCCAACGGGCGGGAGGGCCGTACGAGCAGTACTTC. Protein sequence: CASSQRAGGPYEQYF.

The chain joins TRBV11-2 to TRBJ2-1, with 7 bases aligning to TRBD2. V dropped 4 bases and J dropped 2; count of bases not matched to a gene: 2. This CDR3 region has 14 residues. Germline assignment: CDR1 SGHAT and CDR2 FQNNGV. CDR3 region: CASSWTSAYNEQFF. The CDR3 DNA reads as TGTGCCAGCAGCTGGACTAGTGCCTACAATGAGCAGTTCTTC.

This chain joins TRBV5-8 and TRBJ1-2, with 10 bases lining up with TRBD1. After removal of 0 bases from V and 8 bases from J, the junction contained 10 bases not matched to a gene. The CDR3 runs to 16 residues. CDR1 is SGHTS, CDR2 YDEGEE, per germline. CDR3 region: CASSLGRQGARSGYTF. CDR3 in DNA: TGTGCCAGCAGCTTGGGAAGACAGGGGGCGCGTTCCGGCTACACCTTC.

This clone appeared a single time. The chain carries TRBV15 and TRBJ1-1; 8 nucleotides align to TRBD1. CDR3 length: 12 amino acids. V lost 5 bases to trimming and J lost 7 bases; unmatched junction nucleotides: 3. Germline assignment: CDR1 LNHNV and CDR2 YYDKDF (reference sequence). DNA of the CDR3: TGTGCCACCAGCGGCGACAGGGGTGAAGCTTTCTTT. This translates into CATSGDRGEAFF.

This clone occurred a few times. CDR3 bases: TGTGCCAGCAGCTTGGTTGCCAGGGCGACTGAAGCTTTCTTT. Translated: CASSLVARATEAFF. The rearrangement links TRBV5-5 to TRBJ1-1; tentative D call: TRBD1 (5 bases). Trimming left V 0 bases short and J 5 bases short, with 11 bases between. This CDR3 region has 14 residues. CDR1 is SGHKS, CDR2 YYEKEE, per germline (reference sequence).

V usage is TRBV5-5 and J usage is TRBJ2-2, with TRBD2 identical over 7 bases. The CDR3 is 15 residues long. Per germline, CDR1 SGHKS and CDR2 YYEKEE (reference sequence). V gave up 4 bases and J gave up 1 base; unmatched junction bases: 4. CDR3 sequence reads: CASSLSGLNTGELFF. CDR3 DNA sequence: TGTGCCAGCAGCCTTAGCGGGTTGAACACCGGGGAGCTGTTTTTT.

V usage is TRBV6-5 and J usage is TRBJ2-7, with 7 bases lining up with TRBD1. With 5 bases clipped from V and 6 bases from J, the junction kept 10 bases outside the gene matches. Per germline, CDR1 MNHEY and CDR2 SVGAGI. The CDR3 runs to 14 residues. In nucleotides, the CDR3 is TGTGCCAGCAGTCGCCCCGGGTACAGGGGCGAGCAGTACTTC. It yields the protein CASSRPGYRGEQYF.

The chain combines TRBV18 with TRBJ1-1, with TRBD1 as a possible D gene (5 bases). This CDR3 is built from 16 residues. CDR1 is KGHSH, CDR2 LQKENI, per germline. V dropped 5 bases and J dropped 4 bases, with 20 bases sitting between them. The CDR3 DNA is TGTGCCAGCTCAACCACCGTGACAGTTCGCGGCACTGAAGCTTTCTTT. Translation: CASSTTVTVRGTEAFF.

This CDR3 reads CASSSTGESNYGYTF. The CDR3 DNA follows: TGTGCCAGCAGTAGCACAGGGGAGAGTAACTATGGCTACACCTTC. The rearrangement links TRBV28 to TRBJ1-2, with 7 bases aligning to TRBD1. Germline V lookup: CDR1 MDHEN, CDR2 SYDVKM. The junction had 7 bases not matched to a gene; V was cut back by 5 bases and J by 1 base. There are 15 residues in the CDR3.

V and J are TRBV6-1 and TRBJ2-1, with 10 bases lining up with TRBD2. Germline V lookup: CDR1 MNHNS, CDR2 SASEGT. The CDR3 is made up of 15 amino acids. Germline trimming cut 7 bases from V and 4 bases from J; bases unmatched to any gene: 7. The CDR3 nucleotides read TGTGCCAGCAACCTCCTAGCGGGAGAGTACAATGAGCAGTTCTTC. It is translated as CASNLLAGEYNEQFF.